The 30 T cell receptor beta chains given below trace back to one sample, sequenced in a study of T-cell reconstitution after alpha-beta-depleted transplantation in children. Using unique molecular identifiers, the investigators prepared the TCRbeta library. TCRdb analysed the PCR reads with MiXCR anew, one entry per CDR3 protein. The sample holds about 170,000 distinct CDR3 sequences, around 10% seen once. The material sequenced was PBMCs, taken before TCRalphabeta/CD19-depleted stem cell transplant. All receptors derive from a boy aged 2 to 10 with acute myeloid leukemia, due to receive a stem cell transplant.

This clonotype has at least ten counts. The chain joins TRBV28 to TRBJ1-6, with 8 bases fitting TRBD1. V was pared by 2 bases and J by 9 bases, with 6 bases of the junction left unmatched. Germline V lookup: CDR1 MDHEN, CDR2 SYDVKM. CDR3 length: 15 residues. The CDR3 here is CASSLGGQGTSPLHF. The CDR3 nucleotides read TGTGCCAGCAGTTTAGGCGGACAGGGTACTTCACCCCTCCACTTT.

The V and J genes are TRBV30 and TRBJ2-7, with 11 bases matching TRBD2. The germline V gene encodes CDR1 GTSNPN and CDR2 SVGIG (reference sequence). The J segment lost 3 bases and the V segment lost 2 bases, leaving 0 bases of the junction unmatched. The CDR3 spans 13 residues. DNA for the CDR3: TGTGCCTGGAGTACTAGCGGGAGCTACGAGCAGTACTTC. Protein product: CAWSTSGSYEQYF. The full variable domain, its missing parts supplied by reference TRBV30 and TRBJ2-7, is SQTIHQWPATLVQPVGSPLSLECTVEGTSNPNLYWYRQAAGRGLQLLFYSVGIGQISSEVPQNLSASRPQDRQFILSSKKLLLSDSGFYLCAWSTSGSYEQYFGPGTRLTVT.

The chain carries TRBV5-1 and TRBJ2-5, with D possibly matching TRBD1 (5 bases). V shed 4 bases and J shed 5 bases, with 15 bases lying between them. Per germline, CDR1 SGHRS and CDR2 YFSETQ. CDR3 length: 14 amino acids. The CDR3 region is CASSRRQPGETQYF. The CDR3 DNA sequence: TGCGCCAGCAGCCGAAGACAGCCCGGGGAGACCCAGTACTTC.

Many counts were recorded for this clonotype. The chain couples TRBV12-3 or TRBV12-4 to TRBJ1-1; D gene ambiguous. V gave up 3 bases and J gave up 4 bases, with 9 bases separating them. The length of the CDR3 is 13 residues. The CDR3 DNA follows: TGTGCCAGCAGTTTGGAATCGGTCACTGAAGCTTTCTTT. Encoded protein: CASSLESVTEAFF.

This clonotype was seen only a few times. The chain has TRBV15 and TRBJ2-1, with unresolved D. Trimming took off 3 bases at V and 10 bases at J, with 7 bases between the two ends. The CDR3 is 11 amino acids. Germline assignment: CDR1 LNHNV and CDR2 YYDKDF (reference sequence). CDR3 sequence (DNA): TGTGCCACCAGCAGTGGCCGGGAGCAGTTCTTC. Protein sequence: CATSSGREQFF.

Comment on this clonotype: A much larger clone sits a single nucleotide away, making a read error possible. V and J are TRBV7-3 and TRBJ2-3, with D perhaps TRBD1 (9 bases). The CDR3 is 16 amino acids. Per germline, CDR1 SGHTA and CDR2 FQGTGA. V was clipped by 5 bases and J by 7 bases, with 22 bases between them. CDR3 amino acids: CASSPGGDRVTHTQYF. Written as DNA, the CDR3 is TGTGCCAGCAGCCCGGGGGGGGACAGGGTTACACATACGCAGTATTTT. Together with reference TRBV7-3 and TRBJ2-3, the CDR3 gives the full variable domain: GAGVSQTPSNKVTEKGKYVELRCDPISGHTALYWYRQSLGQGPEFLIYFQGTGAADDSGLPNDRFFAVRPEGSVSTLKIQRTERGDSAVYLCASSPGGDRVTHTQYFGPGTRLTVL.

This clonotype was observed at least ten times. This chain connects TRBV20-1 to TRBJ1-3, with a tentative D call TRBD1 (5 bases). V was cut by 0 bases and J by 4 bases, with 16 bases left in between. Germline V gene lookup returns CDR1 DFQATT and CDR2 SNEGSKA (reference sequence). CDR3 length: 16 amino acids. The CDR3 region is CSAREGEYESGNTIYF. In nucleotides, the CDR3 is TGCAGTGCTAGAGAGGGGGAGTACGAGTCGGGAAACACCATATATTTT.

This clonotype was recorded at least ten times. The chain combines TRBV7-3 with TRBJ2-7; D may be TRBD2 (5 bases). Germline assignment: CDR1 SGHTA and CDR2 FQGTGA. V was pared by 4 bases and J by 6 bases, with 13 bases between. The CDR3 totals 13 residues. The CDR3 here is CASSSGVSGEQYF. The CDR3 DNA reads TGTGCCAGCAGCTCCGGGGTCTCGGGCGAGCAGTACTTC.

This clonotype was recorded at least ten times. The CDR3, as DNA: TGTGCCAGCAGTGAAGCGGGACCCTCCCACAACACTGAAGCTTTCTTT. Protein sequence: CASSEAGPSHNTEAFF. The rearrangement joins TRBV6-1 to TRBJ1-1; possible D gene TRBD1, 5 bases. There are 16 residues in the CDR3. Trimming removed 0 bases at V and 2 bases at J, with 13 bases between. Per germline, CDR1 MNHNS and CDR2 SASEGT.

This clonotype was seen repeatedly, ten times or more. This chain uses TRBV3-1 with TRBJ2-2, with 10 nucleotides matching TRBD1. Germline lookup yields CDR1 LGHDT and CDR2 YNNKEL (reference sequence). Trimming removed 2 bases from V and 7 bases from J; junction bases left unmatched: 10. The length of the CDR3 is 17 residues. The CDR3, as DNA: TGTGCCAGCAGCCAACAATGGACAGGGGGTTTTGTCGGGGAGCTGTTTTTT. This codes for CASSQQWTGGFVGELFF.

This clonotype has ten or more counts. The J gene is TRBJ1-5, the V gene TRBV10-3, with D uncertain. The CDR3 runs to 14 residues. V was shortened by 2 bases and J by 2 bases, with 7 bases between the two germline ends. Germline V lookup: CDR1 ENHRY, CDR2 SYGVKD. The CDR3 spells CAISEGVRNQPQHF. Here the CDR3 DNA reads TGTGCCATCAGTGAGGGGGTGCGCAATCAGCCCCAGCATTTT.

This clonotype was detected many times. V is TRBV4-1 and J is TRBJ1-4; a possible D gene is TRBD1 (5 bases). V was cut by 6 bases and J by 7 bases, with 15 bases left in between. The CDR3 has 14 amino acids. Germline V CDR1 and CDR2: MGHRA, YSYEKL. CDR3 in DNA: TGCGCCAGCAGTTGGCAGGGTTTAGCTGAAAAACTGTTTTTT. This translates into CASSWQGLAEKLFF.

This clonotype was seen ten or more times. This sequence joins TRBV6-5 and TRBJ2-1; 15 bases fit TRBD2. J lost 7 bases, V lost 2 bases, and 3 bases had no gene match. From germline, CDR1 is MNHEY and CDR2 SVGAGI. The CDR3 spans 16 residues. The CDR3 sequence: CASSYGLAGGLNEQFF. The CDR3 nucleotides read TGTGCCAGCAGTTACGGACTAGCGGGGGGGCTGAATGAGCAGTTCTTC.

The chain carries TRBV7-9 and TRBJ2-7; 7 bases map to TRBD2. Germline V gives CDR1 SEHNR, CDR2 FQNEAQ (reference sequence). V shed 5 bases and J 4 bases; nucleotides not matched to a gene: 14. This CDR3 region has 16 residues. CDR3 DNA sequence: TGTGCCAGCAGCGCCCCGGGGGGAACAGGTGCTTACGAGCAGTACGTC. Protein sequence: CASSAPGGTGAYEQYV.

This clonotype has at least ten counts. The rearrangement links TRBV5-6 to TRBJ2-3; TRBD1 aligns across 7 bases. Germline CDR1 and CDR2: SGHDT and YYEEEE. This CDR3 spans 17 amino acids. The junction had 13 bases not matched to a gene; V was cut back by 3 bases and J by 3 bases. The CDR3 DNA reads TGTGCCAGCAGCTATCTGGAAAGACAGGGACGGACAGATACGCAGTATTTT. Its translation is CASSYLERQGRTDTQYF. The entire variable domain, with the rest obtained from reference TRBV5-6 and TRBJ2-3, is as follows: DAGVTQSPTHLIKTRGQQVTLRCSPKSGHDTVSWYQQALGQGPQFIFQYYEEEERQRGNFPDRFSGHQFPNYSSELNVNALLLGDSALYLCASSYLERQGRTDTQYFGPGTRLTVL.

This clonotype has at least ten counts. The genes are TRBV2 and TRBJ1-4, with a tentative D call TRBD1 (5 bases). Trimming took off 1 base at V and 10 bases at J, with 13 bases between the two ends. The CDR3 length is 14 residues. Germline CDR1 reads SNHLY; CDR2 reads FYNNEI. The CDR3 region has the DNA TGTGCCAGCAGTGAAGGAGACAGTCTGGGAAAACTGTTTTTT. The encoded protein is CASSEGDSLGKLFF. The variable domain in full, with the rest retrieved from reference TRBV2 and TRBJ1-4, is EPEVTQTPSHQVTQMGQEVILRCVPISNHLYFYWYRQILGQKVEFLVSFYNNEISEKSEIFDDQFSVERPDGSNFTLKIRSTKLEDSAMYFCASSEGDSLGKLFFGSGTQLSVL.

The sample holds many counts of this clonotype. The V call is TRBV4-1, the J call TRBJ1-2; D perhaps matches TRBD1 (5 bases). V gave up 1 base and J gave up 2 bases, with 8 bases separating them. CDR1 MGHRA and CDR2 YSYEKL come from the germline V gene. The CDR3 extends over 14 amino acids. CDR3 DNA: TGCGCCAGCAGCCAAGCACAGGTGAACTATGGCTACACCTTC. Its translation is CASSQAQVNYGYTF.

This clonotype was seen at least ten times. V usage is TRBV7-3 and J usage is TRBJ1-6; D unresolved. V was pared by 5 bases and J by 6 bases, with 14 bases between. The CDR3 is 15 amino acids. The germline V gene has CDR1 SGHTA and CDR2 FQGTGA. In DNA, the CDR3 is TGTGCCAGCAGCGCAAACGGAGGAACTAATTCACCCCTCCACTTT. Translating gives CASSANGGTNSPLHF.

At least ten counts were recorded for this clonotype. The CDR3 spells CAISEIYFPLASGRTSYNEQFF. The CDR3 DNA reads as TGTGCCATCAGTGAAATTTACTTCCCATTGGCTAGCGGGAGGACCTCCTACAATGAGCAGTTCTTC. The V gene is TRBV10-3, the J gene TRBJ2-1; TRBD2 matches at 11 bases. Germline lookup yields CDR1 ENHRY and CDR2 SYGVKD. V was clipped by 3 bases and J by 0 bases; unmatched bases: 19. This CDR3 has 22 residues.

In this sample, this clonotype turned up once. CDR3 sequence reads: CASSSGFGQSEYNEQFF. CDR3 nucleotides: TGTGCCAGCAGCTCCGGCTTCGGACAGTCGGAATACAATGAGCAGTTCTTC. The chain joins TRBV11-3 to TRBJ2-1; D might be TRBD1 (6 bases). V dropped 4 bases and J dropped 4 bases, with 20 bases sitting between them. CDR3 size: 17 residues. Germline CDR1 and CDR2: SGHNT and YENEEA.

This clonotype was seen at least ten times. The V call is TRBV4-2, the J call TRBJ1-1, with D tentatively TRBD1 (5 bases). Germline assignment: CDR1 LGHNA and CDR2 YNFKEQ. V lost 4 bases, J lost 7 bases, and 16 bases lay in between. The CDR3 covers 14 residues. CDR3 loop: CASSRSGGMVEAFF. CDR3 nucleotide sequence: TGTGCCAGCAGCCGAAGTGGGGGGATGGTTGAAGCTTTCTTT.

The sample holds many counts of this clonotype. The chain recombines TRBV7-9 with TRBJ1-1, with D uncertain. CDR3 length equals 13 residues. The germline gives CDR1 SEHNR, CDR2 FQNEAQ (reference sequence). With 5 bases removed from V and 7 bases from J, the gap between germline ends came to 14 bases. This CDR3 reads CASSTGPEGEAFF. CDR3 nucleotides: TGTGCCAGCAGCACTGGACCTGAGGGTGAAGCTTTCTTT.

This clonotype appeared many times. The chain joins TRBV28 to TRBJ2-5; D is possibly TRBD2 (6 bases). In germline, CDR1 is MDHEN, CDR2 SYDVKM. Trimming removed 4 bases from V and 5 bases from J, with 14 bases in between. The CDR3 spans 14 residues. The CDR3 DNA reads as TGTGCCAGCAGTTCGACGACTGGAGGGGAGACCCAGTACTTC. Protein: CASSSTTGGETQYF.

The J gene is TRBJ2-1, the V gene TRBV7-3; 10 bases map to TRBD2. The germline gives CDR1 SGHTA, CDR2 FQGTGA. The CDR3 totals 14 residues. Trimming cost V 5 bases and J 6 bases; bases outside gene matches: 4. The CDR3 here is CASSPSGGFNEQFF. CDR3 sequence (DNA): TGTGCCAGCAGCCCTAGCGGGGGATTCAATGAGCAGTTCTTC.

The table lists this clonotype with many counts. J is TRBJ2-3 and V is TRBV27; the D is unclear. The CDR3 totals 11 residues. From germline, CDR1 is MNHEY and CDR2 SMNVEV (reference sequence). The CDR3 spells CVGNPTDTQYF. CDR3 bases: TGTGTGGGTAACCCCACAGATACGCAGTATTTT.

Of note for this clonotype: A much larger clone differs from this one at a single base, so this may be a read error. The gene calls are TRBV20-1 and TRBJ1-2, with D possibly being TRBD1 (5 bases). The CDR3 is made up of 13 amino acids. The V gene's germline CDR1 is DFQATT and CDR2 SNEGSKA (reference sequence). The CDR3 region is CSARPGPSYGYPF. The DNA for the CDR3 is TGCAGTGCTAGACCGGGACCGAGCTATGGCTACCCCTTC.

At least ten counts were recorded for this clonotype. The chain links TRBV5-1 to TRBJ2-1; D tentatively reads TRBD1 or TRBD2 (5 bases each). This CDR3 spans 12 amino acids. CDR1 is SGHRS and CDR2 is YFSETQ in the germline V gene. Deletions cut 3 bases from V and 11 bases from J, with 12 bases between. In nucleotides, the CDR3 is TGCGCCAGCAGCTACGACGGGACGCAGCAGTTCTTC. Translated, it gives CASSYDGTQQFF.

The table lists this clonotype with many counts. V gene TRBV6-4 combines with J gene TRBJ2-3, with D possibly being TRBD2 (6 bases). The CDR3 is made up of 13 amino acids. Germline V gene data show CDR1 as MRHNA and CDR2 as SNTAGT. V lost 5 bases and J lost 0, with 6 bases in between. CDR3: CASSSGSTDTQYF. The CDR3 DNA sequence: TGTGCCAGCAGTAGCGGGAGCACAGATACGCAGTATTTT.

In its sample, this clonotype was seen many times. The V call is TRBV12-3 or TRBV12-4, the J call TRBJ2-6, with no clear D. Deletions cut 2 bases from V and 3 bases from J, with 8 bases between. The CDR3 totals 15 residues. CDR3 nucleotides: TGTGCCAGCAGTTTAACACCCGGTGGGGCCAACGTCCTGACTTTC. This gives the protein CASSLTPGGANVLTF.

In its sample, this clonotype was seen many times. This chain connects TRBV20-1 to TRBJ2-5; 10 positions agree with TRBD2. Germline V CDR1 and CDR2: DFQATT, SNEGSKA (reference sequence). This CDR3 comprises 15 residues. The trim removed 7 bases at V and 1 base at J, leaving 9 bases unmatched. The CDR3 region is CSVSPSGGFQETQYF. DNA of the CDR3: TGCAGTGTTAGCCCTAGCGGGGGCTTCCAAGAGACCCAGTACTTC.